What follows are 25 T cell receptor beta chains derived from one specimen sequenced in a study of blood T cell repertoires in COVID-19. Clones were sequenced by immunoSEQ multiplex PCR, and TCRdb holds only the in-frame ones, with some missing. The table has fewer than 300,000 clones, more than 85% seen once. Input material: peripheral blood. Receptors were obtained from a woman aged 25 to 39 with COVID-19, enrolled during active disease.

The chain has TRBV28 and TRBJ2-2; D is unresolved. Germline CDR1 reads MDHEN; CDR2 reads SYDVKM. This CDR3 spans 12 amino acids. Trimming pared 5 bases from V and 6 bases from J, leaving 7 bases between. This CDR3 is CASSPFPGELFF. Here the CDR3 DNA reads TGTGCCAGCAGTCCCTTCCCCGGGGAGCTGTTTTTT.

This clone showed up just once. This sequence joins TRBV11-2 and TRBJ2-5; TRBD1 agrees at 7 bases. Germline trimming cut 4 bases from V and 4 bases from J; bases unmatched to any gene: 9. Germline loops: CDR1 SGHAT, CDR2 FQNNGV. The CDR3 runs to 15 residues. In nucleotides, the CDR3 is TGTGCCAGCAGCTCTCAGGGGGTAACAGGAGAGACCCAGTACTTC. Its protein product is CASSSQGVTGETQYF. Looking up the rest from reference TRBV11-2 and TRBJ2-5 gives the full variable domain: EAGVAQSPRYKIIEKRQSVAFWCNPISGHATLYWYQQILGQGPKLLIQFQNNGVVDDSQLPKDRFSAERLKGVDSTLKIQPAKLEDSAVYLCASSSQGVTGETQYFGPGTRLLVL.

The CDR3: CASSPPSYTGELFF. The DNA for the CDR3 is TGTGCCAGCTCACCTCCCTCCTACACCGGGGAGCTGTTTTTT. The chain recombines TRBV18 with TRBJ2-2; D is ambiguous. The CDR3 totals 14 residues. The germline V gene encodes CDR1 KGHSH and CDR2 LQKENI. V was cut by 3 bases and J by 3 bases, with 8 bases left in between.

This chain joins TRBV28 and TRBJ1-4; 7 nucleotides align to TRBD1. The CDR3 extends over 17 amino acids. The V segment lost 3 bases and the J segment 0 bases; nucleotides outside the gene matches: 7. Germline V gives CDR1 MDHEN, CDR2 SYDVKM. In nucleotides, the CDR3 is TGTGCCAGCAGTTTGTGGGGACAGACCGCAACTAATGAAAAACTGTTTTTT. Its translation is CASSLWGQTATNEKLFF.

This rearrangement joins TRBV3-1 (or the pseudogene TRBV3-2) to TRBJ2-3; D is perhaps TRBD2 (5 bases). Germline CDR1 is LGHDT and CDR2 is YNNKEL (reference sequence). With 2 bases removed from V and 2 bases from J, the gap between germline ends came to 8 bases. The CDR3 spans 14 residues. Here the CDR3 reads CASSQQRNTDTQYF. Written as DNA, the CDR3 is TGTGCCAGCAGCCAACAGCGGAACACAGATACGCAGTATTTT.

This clone was found once. The V and J genes are TRBV29-1 and TRBJ2-7; 7 positions agree with TRBD2. V trimming: 7 bases; J trimming: 6 bases; junction bases outside the gene matches: 9. The CDR3 sequence is 12 residues long. CDR1 and CDR2 (germline): SQVTM, ANQGSEA. CDR3 protein: CSAWGGTGEQYF. CDR3 in DNA: TGCAGCGCCTGGGGGGGTACGGGCGAGCAGTACTTC.

V is TRBV19 and J is TRBJ2-2, with 7 bases that match TRBD1. V shed 10 bases and J 4 bases; nucleotides not matched to a gene: 12. CDR1 and CDR2 (germline): LNHDA, SQIVND (reference sequence). The CDR3 has 15 residues. The CDR3 coding sequence is TGTGCCACTTTTTCCCGGGACAGCATCACCGGGGAGCTGTTTTTT. This translates into CATFSRDSITGELFF.

This clone was detected only a few times. DNA of the CDR3: TGTGCCAGCAGCCTCGGAGTAGTGACTGAAGCTTTCTTT. Its protein is CASSLGVVTEAFF. The chain carries TRBV7-9 and TRBJ1-1; D remains unclear. Germline CDR1 and CDR2: SEHNR and FQNEAQ (reference sequence). V was trimmed by 5 bases and J by 5 bases, leaving 12 bases between them. This CDR3 spans 13 amino acids.

The CDR3 DNA reads as TGTGCCAGCAGGCCCGACAGGGCCCAAGCTTTCTTT. This sequence encodes CASRPDRAQAFF. The chain is built from TRBV28 and TRBJ1-1; 7 bases agree with TRBD1. V lost 6 bases and J lost 9; bases outside the gene matches: 7. Germline CDR1 and CDR2: MDHEN and SYDVKM. CDR3 length equals 12 residues.

The gene calls are TRBV5-6 and TRBJ1-5; tentatively, D is TRBD1 (5 bases). The CDR3 spans 12 residues. V lost 4 bases, J lost 7 bases, and 9 bases lay in between. CDR1 and CDR2 (germline): SGHDT, YYEEEE. The CDR3 coding sequence is TGTGCCAGCAGCGGATGGGGCCAGCCCCAGCATTTT. Its protein product is CASSGWGQPQHF.

V is TRBV5-4 and J is TRBJ2-1; 12 nucleotides match TRBD2. Germline lookup yields CDR1 SGHNT and CDR2 YYREEE (reference sequence). This CDR3 is 16 amino acids long. V dropped 3 bases and J dropped 7; count of bases not matched to a gene: 8. In DNA, the CDR3 is TGTGCCAGCAGCTCGTCTGGGACTAGCGGGCCAAATGAGCAGTTCTTC. It is translated as CASSSSGTSGPNEQFF.

This clone is a singleton in its sample. The gene calls are TRBV18 and TRBJ1-3; unclear D gene. This CDR3 has 18 amino acids. V lost 2 bases, J lost 0 bases, and 17 bases lay in between. Germline CDR1 is KGHSH and CDR2 is LQKENI. The CDR3 reads CASSPNNIGLGSGNTIYF. The CDR3 nucleotides read TGTGCCAGCTCACCAAACAACATAGGACTGGGCTCTGGAAACACCATATATTTT.

The V gene is TRBV5-5, the J gene TRBJ2-6; D gene uncertain. Germline CDR1 is SGHKS and CDR2 is YYEKEE (reference sequence). The CDR3 length is 16 residues. V gave up 3 bases and J gave up 4 bases, with 14 bases separating them. In DNA, the CDR3 is TGTGCCAGCAGCTGGGCAGCCCTCTCGGGGGCCAACGTCCTGACTTTC. Protein: CASSWAALSGANVLTF.

This clone was seen only once. V is TRBV25-1 and J is TRBJ1-3, with TRBD1 identical over 7 bases. The CDR3 has 15 residues. Germline V lookup: CDR1 MGHDK, CDR2 SYGVNS. The J segment lost 0 bases and the V segment lost 4 bases, leaving 3 bases of the junction unmatched. The CDR3 nucleotides are TGTGCCAGCAGTGGGACAGGAGACTCTGGAAACACCATATATTTT. Residues: CASSGTGDSGNTIYF.

The V and J genes are TRBV10-3 and TRBJ1-1, with TRBD1 as a possible D gene (6 bases). CDR1 is ENHRY and CDR2 is SYGVKD in the germline V gene. V was cut by 3 bases and J by 0 bases, with 11 bases left in between. CDR3 length: 15 residues. The CDR3 coding sequence is TGTGCCATCAGTGACAGGGGTGGCATGAACACTGAAGCTTTCTTT. It codes for CAISDRGGMNTEAFF.

The rearrangement uses TRBV19 and TRBJ1-5, with a tentative D call TRBD1 (5 bases). Looked up from germline, CDR1 is LNHDA and CDR2 is SQIVND (reference sequence). V was pared by 9 bases and J by 5 bases, with 17 bases between. This CDR3 contains 14 residues. The CDR3 nucleotides are TGTGCCAGGATCGCGGGACCGACTGATCAGCCCCAGCATTTT. It encodes CARIAGPTDQPQHF.

The chain uses TRBV5-6 and TRBJ1-1; D is perhaps TRBD1 (6 bases). Per germline, CDR1 SGHDT and CDR2 YYEEEE. CDR3 length: 15 amino acids. Trimming removed 1 base at V and 3 bases at J, with 13 bases between. The CDR3: CASSLYRVGDTEAFF. CDR3 in DNA: TGTGCCAGCAGCTTGTACAGGGTAGGGGACACTGAAGCTTTCTTT.

V usage is TRBV30 and J usage is TRBJ2-1, with TRBD2 as a possible D gene (6 bases). V was pared by 6 bases and J by 9 bases, with 27 bases between. There are 16 residues in the CDR3. Germline CDR1 reads GTSNPN; CDR2 reads SVGIG (reference sequence). The DNA of the CDR3 is TGTGCCTGCCAGAGGAGGACCCCCGGAGGGGTCTCTGAGCAGTTCTTC. It encodes CACQRRTPGGVSEQFF.

V is TRBV5-1 and J is TRBJ2-2, with 10 bases fitting TRBD2. CDR3 length: 15 residues. V lost 7 bases, J lost 3 bases, and 6 bases stayed unmatched. Germline loops: CDR1 SGHRS, CDR2 YFSETQ. The CDR3 region is CASSLAGGYTGELFF. DNA for the CDR3: TGCGCCAGCTCCTTAGCGGGAGGATACACCGGGGAGCTGTTTTTT. Together with reference TRBV5-1 and TRBJ2-2, the CDR3 gives the full variable domain: KAGVTQTPRYLIKTRGQQVTLSCSPISGHRSVSWYQQTPGQGLQFLFEYFSETQRNKGNFPGRFSGRQFSNSRSEMNVSTLELGDSALYLCASSLAGGYTGELFFGEGSRLTVL.

This clone occurred a few times. The genes are TRBV2 and TRBJ2-2; maybe TRBD1 (5 bases). The V gene's germline CDR1 is SNHLY and CDR2 FYNNEI. Trimming pared 7 bases from V and 1 base from J, leaving 10 bases between. The CDR3 runs to 14 residues. The DNA of the CDR3 is TGTGCCAGCATACCAGGGCTGAACACCGGGGAGCTGTTTTTT. This codes for CASIPGLNTGELFF.

A remark on this clone: This CDR3 is also generated by other DNA sequences in the sample. V usage is TRBV3-1 (or the pseudogene TRBV3-2) and J usage is TRBJ2-2; 7 bases are shared with TRBD2. The CDR3 totals 16 residues. With V trimmed by 1 base and J by 2 bases, 4 bases remained unmatched. Germline CDR1 LGHDT, CDR2 YNNKEL (reference sequence). The CDR3 protein is CASSQGWGGNTGELFF. The DNA of the CDR3 is TGTGCCAGCAGCCAAGGTTGGGGGGGTAACACCGGGGAGCTGTTTTTT.

The rearrangement joins TRBV12-5 to TRBJ1-1; D gene unclear. This CDR3 contains 13 residues. V lost 1 base to trimming and J lost 5 bases, with 8 bases between them. Per germline, CDR1 LGHNT and CDR2 FRNRAP. This chain's CDR3 is CASGLGHGTEAFF. CDR3 bases: TGTGCTAGTGGTTTGGGCCACGGTACTGAAGCTTTCTTT.

V and J are TRBV5-6 and TRBJ2-1; D call uncertain. Germline CDR1 reads SGHDT; CDR2 reads YYEEEE. The CDR3 length is 13 residues. V shed 0 bases and J shed 6 bases, with 7 bases lying between them. Here the CDR3 reads CASSLAGPNEQFF. Here the CDR3 DNA reads TGTGCCAGCAGCTTGGCTGGCCCCAATGAGCAGTTCTTC.

For the CDR3, the DNA is TGTGCCAGCAGTCCCGGGACAGATCAGGCCGGTTCGTACTTC. Translation gives CASSPGTDQAGSYF. J is TRBJ2-4 and V is TRBV7-9; 7 bases align to TRBD1. Germline CDR1 reads SEHNR; CDR2 reads FQNEAQ (reference sequence). With V trimmed by 6 bases and J by 15 bases, 17 bases remained unmatched. The CDR3 contains 14 residues.

The chain employs TRBV11-2 and TRBJ1-5; D is undetermined. The CDR3 totals 13 residues. The V and J ends lost 5 bases and 6 bases respectively, with 11 bases between them. Germline-derived CDR1 and CDR2 are SGHAT and FQNNGV. The CDR3 nucleotides read TGTGCCAGCAGCCAAGATGCGTCTCAGCCCCAGCATTTT. The encoded protein is CASSQDASQPQHF.